This T cell receptor beta chain was identified during a study of blood T cell repertoires in COVID-19. Study details: The cDNA or gDNA used as material had been derived from T cells, B-cell-depleted T cells, or PBMCs.

Clones were read by immunoSEQ multiplex PCR, and TCRdb kept only the in-frame ones, dropping some. The table records fewer than 200,000 clones, over 80% of them present only once. About this clone: Other DNA sequences from this sample encode an identical CDR3 as well.

This sequence was found in a woman in her 50s with acute or convalescent COVID-19. Sequenced sample: peripheral blood.

The CDR3 DNA reads as TGTGCCTGGAGAGAAGGGGCCCCGGGCGGCTACACCTTC. It yields the protein CAWREGAPGGYTF. This chain connects TRBV30 to TRBJ1-2, with TRBD1 as a possible D gene (5 bases). CDR3 length: 13 residues. Germline V lookup: CDR1 GTSNPN, CDR2 SVGIG (reference sequence). Trimming took off 3 bases at V and 8 bases at J, with 16 bases between the two ends.